The 29 T cell receptor beta chains below come from one sample, sequenced in a study of T cells in Graves' hyperthyroidism and ophthalmopathy. RNA transcripts were the template for amplifying TCR beta CDR3 regions. The TCR CDR3 first-round RT-PCR relied on the HTBI primer set. One entry per CDR3 protein results from TCRdb running MiXCR on the multiplex PCR reads. The data contain around 400,000 distinct CDR3 sequences, 12% to 15% of them singletons. Sequencing was done on a sample of blood. The source is a woman aged 55-69 years with Graves' ophthalmopathy.

This clonotype was picked up a small number of times. The chain is built from TRBV19 and TRBJ1-1; no reliable D call. This CDR3 is 15 amino acids long. Deletions cut 0 bases from V and 0 bases from J, with 8 bases between. Germline V lookup: CDR1 LNHDA, CDR2 SQIVND (reference sequence). CDR3 coding DNA: TGTGCCAGTAGTATAGATCCGGGGTTGAACACTGAAGCTTTCTTT. It is translated as CASSIDPGLNTEAFF.

V and J are TRBV7-9 and TRBJ2-1; possibly TRBD1 or TRBD2 for D (5 bases each). Trimming took 1 base from V and 4 from J, leaving 17 bases between them. The length of the CDR3 is 17 residues. The germline CDR1 and CDR2 sequences are SEHNR and FQNEAQ (reference sequence). The CDR3 region has the DNA TGTGCCAGCAGCTTAGGGGGGTGGCTAGGGGATTACAATGAGCAGTTCTTC. Residues: CASSLGGWLGDYNEQFF.

This clonotype was seen repeatedly, ten times or more. V gene TRBV30 combines with J gene TRBJ1-1; 9 bases map to TRBD1. This CDR3 spans 14 amino acids. Trimming removed 4 bases from V and 1 base from J; junction bases left unmatched: 4. Germline V gives CDR1 GTSNPN, CDR2 SVGIG (reference sequence). CDR3 in DNA: TGTGCCTGGATGGACAGGGGAAAGAACACTGAAGCTTTCTTT. It codes for CAWMDRGKNTEAFF.

As regards this clonotype: A far larger clone is one base from this, pointing to a likely read error. The chain is built from TRBV13 and TRBJ1-5; D unresolved. The length of the CDR3 is 12 residues. Germline V gene sequence: CDR1 PRHDT, CDR2 FYEKMQ (reference sequence). Here the CDR3 DNA reads TGTGCCAGCAACTTAGGAAATCAGCCCCAGCATTTT. Translated: CASNLGNQPQHF.

The rearrangement uses TRBV10-3 and TRBJ2-1; D unresolved. The V gene's germline CDR1 is ENHRY and CDR2 SYGVKD. This CDR3 comprises 15 residues. V lost 7 bases and J lost 0, with 13 bases in between. In nucleotides, the CDR3 is TGTGCCATCATGACCTCCGTCAACTCCTACAATGAGCAGTTCTTC. Its protein is CAIMTSVNSYNEQFF.

This clonotype showed up many times. The chain recombines TRBV7-3 with TRBJ2-2; 8 bases map to TRBD2. The germline CDR1 and CDR2 sequences are SGHTA and FQGTGA. This CDR3 is built from 16 residues. V was clipped by 5 bases and J by 5 bases; unmatched bases: 10. The CDR3 DNA reads as TGTGCCAGCAGCCTACAACCGGGACTAGTGACCGGGGAGCTGTTTTTT. Its translation is CASSLQPGLVTGELFF.

In its sample, this clonotype was seen a few times. The chain carries TRBV10-2 and TRBJ2-1, with TRBD2 identical over 15 bases. This CDR3 comprises 17 residues. CDR1 and CDR2 from the germline V gene are WSHSY and SAAADI. The V gene end was trimmed by 1 base and the J gene end by 7 bases; junction bases not matched to a gene: 5. The CDR3 sequence is CASSEWGTSGRLNEQFF. Here the CDR3 DNA reads TGCGCCAGCAGTGAGTGGGGGACTAGCGGGAGGTTGAATGAGCAGTTCTTC.

This clonotype was seen ten or more times. The rearrangement joins TRBV20-1 to TRBJ1-5; the D is unclear. V lost 0 bases and J lost 7, with 13 bases in between. Germline-derived CDR1 and CDR2 are DFQATT and SNEGSKA (reference sequence). The CDR3 contains 14 residues. The CDR3 loop reads CSARDLEGHQPQHF. The CDR3 DNA is TGCAGTGCTAGAGATCTCGAAGGGCACCAGCCCCAGCATTTT.

There are many counts of this clonotype. CDR3 in DNA: TGTGCCAGCTCACCAAGGGACCGTACAGAGACCCAGTACTTC. It encodes CASSPRDRTETQYF. The V gene is TRBV18, the J gene TRBJ2-5, with D perhaps matching TRBD1 or TRBD2 (5 bases each). The CDR3 consists of 14 residues. The V gene lost 2 bases and the J gene lost 4 bases, with 11 bases spanning the gap. Germline CDR1 KGHSH, CDR2 LQKENI.

This clonotype was detected ten times or more. The V and J genes are TRBV28 and TRBJ1-1; D is unresolved. Trimming took 2 bases from V and 1 from J, leaving 20 bases between them. CDR3 length: 18 amino acids. Germline CDR1 and CDR2: MDHEN and SYDVKM. CDR3 nucleotides: TGTGCCAGCAGTTTAGCCGGTGGGAGCCGTTGGGGGAACACTGAAGCTTTCTTT. This encodes CASSLAGGSRWGNTEAFF.

This clonotype was observed at least ten times. This chain uses TRBV6-2 or TRBV6-3 with TRBJ2-1, with TRBD2 matching 14 bases. The CDR3 extends over 16 amino acids. V was pared by 6 bases and J by 4 bases, with 5 bases of the junction left unmatched. Germline lookup yields CDR1 MNHEY and CDR2 SVGEGT. The CDR3 here is CASRPGLAGAYNEQFF. CDR3 bases: TGTGCCAGCAGACCGGGACTAGCGGGAGCGTACAATGAGCAGTTCTTC.

This clonotype was seen a few times. The V call is TRBV29-1, the J call TRBJ2-2; no reliable D call. The CDR3 extends over 10 amino acids. The V end lost 6 bases, the J end lost 4 bases, and 3 bases lay between the germline ends. CDR1 and CDR2 from the germline V gene are SQVTM and ANQGSEA. The CDR3 reads CSVRTGELFF. CDR3 nucleotide sequence: TGCAGCGTCCGCACCGGGGAGCTGTTTTTT.

This clonotype was found many times. The V and J genes are TRBV20-1 and TRBJ2-7; D call uncertain. Germline lookup yields CDR1 DFQATT and CDR2 SNEGSKA (reference sequence). The CDR3 loop spans 13 amino acids. With 2 bases removed from V and 0 bases from J, the gap between germline ends came to 8 bases. For the CDR3, the DNA is TGCAGTGCTAGAATCTGGGACTCCTACGAGCAGTACTTC. This codes for CSARIWDSYEQYF.

The V gene is TRBV5-1, the J gene TRBJ2-5; D is unclear. The length of the CDR3 is 16 residues. The V and J ends lost 0 bases and 5 bases respectively, with 17 bases between them. Germline assignment: CDR1 SGHRS and CDR2 YFSETQ. CDR3 amino acids: CASSLAPGPVEETQYF. CDR3 nucleotide sequence: TGCGCCAGCAGCTTGGCCCCGGGCCCGGTGGAGGAGACCCAGTACTTC.

This clonotype has ten or more counts. The chain carries TRBV6-1 and TRBJ2-3; TRBD1 matches at 7 bases. The CDR3 sequence is 15 residues long. V lost 6 bases to trimming and J lost 3 bases; unmatched junction nucleotides: 9. CDR1 and CDR2 (germline): MNHNS, SASEGT. In DNA, the CDR3 is TGTGCCAGCAGACCCGACAGGGTGATGACAGATACGCAGTATTTT. Encoded protein: CASRPDRVMTDTQYF.

Concerning this clonotype itself: A much larger clone lies a single base off, so this may be a read error. The chain joins TRBV7-9 to TRBJ1-4; TRBD1 might be the D (6 bases). Germline V lookup: CDR1 SEHNR, CDR2 FQNEAQ (reference sequence). This CDR3 spans 17 amino acids. With 5 bases removed from V and 7 bases from J, the gap between germline ends came to 23 bases. Here the CDR3 reads CASSRETALGGAEKLFF. The CDR3, as DNA: TGTGCCAGCAGCCGGGAGACCGCTTTAGGGGGTGCTGAAAAACTGTTTTTT. The full variable domain, in which reference TRBV7-9 and TRBJ1-4 provide the parts outside the CDR3, is DTGVSQNPRHKITKRGQNVTFRCDPISEHNRLYWYRQTLGQGPEFLTYFQNEAQLEKSRLLSDRFSAERPKGSFSTLEIQRTEQGDSAMYLCASSRETALGGAEKLFFGSGTQLSVL.

About this clonotype: Just one base apart from a much larger clone, this may be a read error. The CDR3 ends on some other residue instead of the conserved phenylalanine or tryptophan, so this is likely a read error. The chain couples TRBV19 to TRBJ1-5, with D perhaps matching TRBD1 (6 bases). The CDR3 covers 13 residues. Germline lookup yields CDR1 LNHDA and CDR2 SQIVND (reference sequence). The germline V and J ends were trimmed by 4 bases and 4 bases, with 8 bases remaining between them. The CDR3 coding sequence is TGTGCCAGTAGTAGACAGGTAAATCAGCCCCAGCATCTT. Translation gives CASSRQVNQPQHL.

This clonotype was counted ten times or more. The CDR3 region is CASSLSSGRAYEQFF. DNA for the CDR3: TGTGCCAGCAGCTTATCTAGCGGGAGGGCTTATGAGCAGTTCTTC. V is TRBV11-2 and J is TRBJ2-1; 12 bases are a match to TRBD2. CDR3 length equals 15 residues. CDR1 and CDR2 (germline): SGHAT, FQNNGV. V shed 2 bases and J 8 bases; nucleotides not matched to a gene: 4.

This clonotype was found many times. The gene calls are TRBV5-1 and TRBJ2-1; 7 bases are a match to TRBD2. Germline loops: CDR1 SGHRS, CDR2 YFSETQ. Losses at the gene ends were 0 bases for V and 5 bases for J; bases not matched to a gene: 5. The CDR3 has 15 amino acids. The CDR3: CASSLVLRENNEQFF. DNA of the CDR3: TGCGCCAGCAGCTTGGTTCTGCGGGAGAACAATGAGCAGTTCTTC.

This clonotype was recorded many times. The chain recombines TRBV18 with TRBJ2-3, with TRBD2 matching 8 bases. Losses at the gene ends were 3 bases for V and 5 bases for J; bases not matched to a gene: 10. CDR1 is KGHSH and CDR2 is LQKENI in the germline V gene. The CDR3 length is 16 residues. DNA for the CDR3: TGTGCCAGCTCACCCCCAACCGGACTAGCAGGAGATACGCAGTATTTT. Translated: CASSPPTGLAGDTQYF.

There are many counts of this clonotype. This chain uses TRBV5-1 with TRBJ2-1; 7 bases are a match to TRBD2. V gave up 0 bases and J gave up 7 bases; unmatched junction bases: 10. Germline CDR1 reads SGHRS; CDR2 reads YFSETQ. CDR3 length equals 16 residues. DNA for the CDR3: TGCGCCAGCAGCTTGGATTCTGGGAGGGCCCTGAATGAGCAGTTCTTC. Amino acid sequence: CASSLDSGRALNEQFF. Full variable domain (remainder filled in from reference TRBV5-1 and TRBJ2-1): KAGVTQTPRYLIKTRGQQVTLSCSPISGHRSVSWYQQTPGQGLQFLFEYFSETQRNKGNFPGRFSGRQFSNSRSEMNVSTLELGDSALYLCASSLDSGRALNEQFFGPGTRLTVL.

This clonotype was detected ten times or more. The DNA of the CDR3 is TGTGCCAGTAAGCCCCAGGGAGTAAATGAGCAGTTCTTC. This encodes CASKPQGVNEQFF. The gene calls are TRBV28 and TRBJ2-1, with D tentatively TRBD1 or TRBD2 (5 bases each). V was cut by 9 bases and J by 7 bases, with 16 bases left in between. Germline lookup yields CDR1 MDHEN and CDR2 SYDVKM. CDR3 length: 13 residues.

This clonotype has at least ten counts. J is TRBJ2-7 and V is TRBV12-3 or TRBV12-4, with 9 bases identical to TRBD2. V was pared by 4 bases and J by 6 bases, with 7 bases of the junction left unmatched. CDR3 length: 14 residues. CDR3 protein: CASSYAGGGAEQYF. CDR3 bases: TGTGCCAGCAGTTACGCGGGAGGGGGGGCCGAGCAGTACTTC.

This clonotype was counted at least ten times. V gene TRBV5-1 combines with J gene TRBJ1-1, with D perhaps matching TRBD1 (6 bases). This CDR3 has 14 residues. V was cut by 4 bases and J by 3 bases, with 13 bases left in between. Germline V lookup: CDR1 SGHRS, CDR2 YFSETQ. CDR3 sequence (DNA): TGCGCCAGCAGCGCCGAACAGGGAGACACTGAAGCTTTCTTT. This codes for CASSAEQGDTEAFF.

In its sample, this clonotype was seen a few times. A much larger clone lies a single base off, so this may be a read error. V is TRBV27 and J is TRBJ1-1; the D gene is possibly TRBD1 (6 bases). CDR3 length: 14 residues. Looked up from germline, CDR1 is MNHEY and CDR2 is SMNVEV (reference sequence). The CDR3 DNA is TGTGCCAACAGTCGGGACACTATGAACACTGAAGCTTTCTTT. Its translation is CANSRDTMNTEAFF.

This clonotype has ten or more counts. The CDR3 bases are TGCGCCAGCAGCTTGGTCCCGGGGGCTAGCTCCTACAATGAGCAGTTCTTC. Its translation is CASSLVPGASSYNEQFF. This chain connects TRBV5-1 to TRBJ2-1; D tentatively reads TRBD1 or TRBD2 (6 bases each). The CDR3 consists of 17 residues. V lost 0 bases and J 0 bases, leaving 13 bases between the germline ends. Germline V gene data show CDR1 as SGHRS and CDR2 as YFSETQ.

This clonotype appeared many times. V is TRBV24-1 and J is TRBJ2-5; a weak D match, TRBD1 (6 bases). Germline CDR1 is KGHDR and CDR2 is SFDVKD. This CDR3 contains 13 residues. Between the trimmed V and J ends, which lost 4 bases and 3 bases, there was a span of 8 bases. CDR3 protein: CATSEGAKETQYF. The CDR3, as DNA: TGTGCCACCAGTGAGGGGGCAAAAGAGACCCAGTACTTC.

This clonotype was found many times. The V gene is TRBV9, the J gene TRBJ2-7; D might be TRBD1 or TRBD2, each matching 6 bases. Between the trimmed V and J ends, which lost 3 bases and 2 bases, there was a span of 12 bases. There are 14 residues in the CDR3. Looked up from germline, CDR1 is SGDLS and CDR2 is YYNGEE. DNA for the CDR3: TGTGCCAGCAGCGGCCGGGGGCCCCCCTACGAGCAGTACTTC. Its translation is CASSGRGPPYEQYF.

This clonotype has at least ten counts. The rearrangement uses TRBV12-3 or TRBV12-4 and TRBJ2-3; 10 positions match TRBD1. The CDR3 covers 14 residues. Trimming removed 6 bases from V and 5 bases from J; junction bases left unmatched: 5. CDR3 sequence reads: CASRRDRGQDTQYF. Written as DNA, the CDR3 is TGTGCCAGCAGACGCGACAGGGGGCAAGATACGCAGTATTTT.